This T cell receptor beta chain was sequenced for a study of T cells in localized non-small cell lung cancer. Overall study findings and caveats: Across samples, adjacent lung featured a median around 55 of the top 100 tumor clones. Elevated blood T cell density was associated with longer overall survival. In uninvolved adjacent lung, T cell clonality reached its highest value, exceeding tumor.

V was pared by 1 base and J by 6 bases, with 10 bases between. There are 13 residues in the CDR3. CDR1 is SEHNR and CDR2 is FQNEAQ in the germline V gene (reference sequence). TCRdb keeps only in-frame clones here, not all; method: immunoSEQ multiplex PCR. Among some 25,000 clones listed, roughly 90% were seen once. For this clone: The antigen is not known.

This clonotype was sampled from a man aged 35 to 69 with stage III squamous cell lung carcinoma. The chain is built from TRBV7-9 and TRBJ2-7; D not resolved. This sample comprised peripheral blood, obtained before any cancer treatment. CDR3 loop: CASSLESAREQYF. CDR3 DNA sequence: TGTGCCAGCAGCTTAGAATCGGCACGCGAGCAGTACTTC.